Listed here is a single T cell receptor beta chain. What it binds is unknown. Healthy bone marrow donors formed the donor group. These data come from a study of cytomegalovirus exposure and HLA in healthy donors. Regarding the study as a whole: Presence/absence analyses assumed roughly uniform sequencing depth across donors. Certain indistinguishable V segments, among them TRBV6-2 and TRBV6-3, were excluded.

The PCR used 60 Vbeta and 13 Jbeta primers. Data came from immunoSEQ multiplex PCR; TCRdb stores just in-frame clones and leaves some out. The sample contains just over 200,000 clones, approximately 70% of which appear only once. The CDR3 extends over 14 amino acids. Looked up from germline, CDR1 is MGHRA and CDR2 is YSYEKL. V was trimmed by 0 bases and J by 6 bases, leaving 12 bases between them. The chain uses TRBV4-1 and TRBJ2-7, with D perhaps matching TRBD2 (5 bases). Sequencing was done on a sample of PBMCs. The origin of this receptor is a man in his forties or fifties in good health and CMV-seropositive. CDR3 loop: CASSQERAGCEQYF. Here the CDR3 DNA reads TGCGCCAGCAGCCAAGAGAGGGCCGGGTGCGAGCAGTACTTC.